What follows is one T cell receptor (beta chain) and its context. Its target is unknown. CDR3 length: 16 residues. The V segment lost 4 bases and the J segment 2 bases; nucleotides outside the gene matches: 4. Germline V gene sequence: CDR1 SNHLY, CDR2 FYNNEI. The entry originates in a study of vaccination effects on CD4 cells after COVID-19. The repertoire was sequenced with immunoSEQ multiplex PCR; TCRdb's copy has only in-frame clones and lacks some. The repertoire holds over 50,000 clones, more than 80% seen once, with about 2.5% in the top ten. In the ViraFEST assay, antigen-specific CD4+ clonotypes were identified by expansion after peptide-pool stimulation. CD4+ T cell isolation took place after about nine days of culture.

The specimen comprised CD4+ T cells from PBMCs cultured with HCoV-229E spike peptides, sampled before COVID-19 vaccination. The clonotype was recovered from a human donor who received a COVID-19 vaccine. This rearrangement joins TRBV2 to TRBJ2-2; TRBD2 matches 10 bases. The CDR3 sequence is CASSALAGLNTGELFF. CDR3 in DNA: TGTGCCAGCAGTGCACTAGCGGGGCTCAACACCGGGGAGCTGTTTTTT.